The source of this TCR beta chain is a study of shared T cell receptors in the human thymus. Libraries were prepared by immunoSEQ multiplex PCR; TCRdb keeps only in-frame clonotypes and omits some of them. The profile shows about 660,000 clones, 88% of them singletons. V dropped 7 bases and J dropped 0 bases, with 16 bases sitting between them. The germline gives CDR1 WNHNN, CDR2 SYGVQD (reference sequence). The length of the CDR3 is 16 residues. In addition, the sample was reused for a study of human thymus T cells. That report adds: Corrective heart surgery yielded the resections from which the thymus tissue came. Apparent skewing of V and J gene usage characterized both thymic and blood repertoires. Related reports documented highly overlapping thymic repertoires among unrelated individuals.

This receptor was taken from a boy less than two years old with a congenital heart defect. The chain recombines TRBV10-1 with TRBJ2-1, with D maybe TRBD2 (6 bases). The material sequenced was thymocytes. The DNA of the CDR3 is TGCGCCAGCACCCGAGGCGGGGAGCCCTCCTACAATGAGCAGTTCTTC. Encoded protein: CASTRGGEPSYNEQFF.